This T cell receptor beta chain was retrieved from a study of beta chain features in type 1 diabetes (dated by TCRdb to the late 2010s). General notes on the study: Mean age, gender distribution, total cell number and subset yield did not differ between patients and healthy donors. Across all samples, roughly 110,000,000 sorted cells were examined, and cell number per subset correlated strongly with RNA yield. The study compared the TCRB repertoires of sorted circulating CD4+ T cell subsets in recently diagnosed type 1 diabetes patients with those in matched healthy donors. Regulatory and stem cell-like memory subsets were isolated from only 8 patients and 8 healthy donors, whereas naive and central memory subsets came from all 30 or so donors. Summary of the overall study and its limitations: The naive, central memory and regulatory TCRB repertoires appeared to resemble one another more closely among patients than among healthy donors. Because cDNA was sequenced instead of genomic DNA, activated cells with high expression could be over-represented, although the groups did not differ in activation or CD3 levels. At VDJ recombination sites, type 1 diabetes patients had fewer insertions and more deleted nucleotides, which implies abnormalities in thymic rearrangement. Type 1 diabetes patients showed a moderate but significant shortening of TCRB CDR3 length in all four CD4+ subsets. PCR might favor shorter templates, but patient and control samples were amplified and corrected together, so any skew would affect both groups equally. Only small numbers of individuals were included in the HLA sub-analyses, which left unresolved whether HLA type had any influence on TCRB rearrangement.

The entire isolated RNA was reverse transcribed using the High Capacity cDNA Reverse Transcription Kit, and thus expressed TCRB transcripts were sequenced. Naive, central memory and regulatory T cell samples underwent deep immunoSEQ sequencing, averaging roughly 3.5 million total reads per sample. Sorted cells were lysed in RLT buffer and RNA was extracted with DNase-treated RNeasy Micro or Mini kits, depending on cell number. Each cell subset was processed on its own to prevent cross-contamination, while patient and healthy donor samples were processed together. The immunoSEQ multiplex PCR was used to amplify TCRB sequences from cDNA, yielding 87-bp fragments that span the CDR3 region. Amplicons were sequenced on the Illumina HiSeq platform. In the original analysis: PCR bias was computationally corrected using synthetic template baselines, reads within Hamming distance 2 were collapsed, and singletons that could not be merged were discarded. Reads were aligned against IMGT so that V, D and J genes, CDR3 length and insertions or deletions at six rearrangement sites could be assigned. Within each subset, clonotype counts were normalized to sorted cell number, and only after that were true diversity and Gini coefficients computed with the tcR R package. The overlap coefficient, calculated on TCRB nucleotide sequences, was used to measure repertoire sharing. This immuneACCESS table, as held by TCRdb, lists in-frame sequences with V and J called but not all clones. Of the missing ones, under half trace to an unresolved V gene in checked studies; the others have no known cause. The V and J calls and clone size were taken over from that table, and D and trimming were inferred from the DNA. The table for this sample lists 110,000 to 150,000 clones; around 8.7% of them were counted only once. The ten largest clonotypes hold about 0.61% of the sample.

From the germline V gene (reference sequence), CDR1 is MNHEY and CDR2 is SMNVEV. Counted from cysteine to phenylalanine, this CDR3 has 13 amino acids. The only DNA kept is the CDR3, 39 bases in frame from the first base. This clone was counted a few times. Its specific antigen is unknown. The junction differs from germline at one of its ends, possibly a read error. From each donor, a single peripheral blood sample of around 120 mL on average was drawn into heparinised tubes. Naive, central memory, regulatory and stem cell-like memory CD4+ T cells were sorted on a BD FACSAria II using a panel including CD45RO, CCR7, CD25, CD127, CD95 and CD27. Purity was above 98% for every sorted population. PBMCs were isolated immediately by Lymphoprep density gradient centrifugation and stained directly without culture. Samples were stained and sorted in pairs, with one healthy donor and one patient per experiment, so that batch effects were minimized.

The chain is encoded by TRBV27 joined to TRBJ2-5, with the D gene not clear enough to name. This clonotype was sampled from a man between 18 and 29 years old in good health. The sequenced sample consisted of central memory CD4+ T cells from blood. Here the CDR3 is given as CAGSRIQQETQYF. The DNA is as follows: TGTGCCGGCAGCCGAATACAGCAAGAGACCCAGTACTTC.